The rows below give T cell receptor beta chains drawn from one sample of a study of T-cell reconstitution after alpha-beta-depleted transplantation in children. TCRdb recomputed calls from the PCR reads with MiXCR, one row per CDR3 protein. This repertoire shows 200,000 or so distinct CDR3 sequences, approximately 6.9% found once; its top ten account for roughly 6%. The starting material was PBMCs, obtained before TCRalphabeta/CD19-depleted stem cell transplant. Receptor source: a boy under 10 years old with acute lymphoblastic leukemia, due to receive a stem cell transplant. CDR3s leave out the opening cysteine and the closing phenylalanine or tryptophan. The order of the fields is CDR3 protein, J gene, V gene.

ASRDLPSGATYEQY | TRBJ2-7 | TRBV5-1
ATGLGGASYNEQF | TRBJ2-1 | TRBV24-1
ASSLALGHTNQPQH | TRBJ1-5 | TRBV5-8
ASRQGPVTDTQY | TRBJ2-3 | TRBV5-5
ASSQDRGLYEQY | TRBJ2-7 | TRBV4-3
ASSYPSGGLLPYNEQF | TRBJ2-1 | TRBV28
SVDGTVRTDTQY | TRBJ2-3 | TRBV29-1
ASSSGGLLYNEQF | TRBJ2-1 | TRBV12-3/TRBV12-4
ASSLGGSGPYEQY | TRBJ2-7 | TRBV7-2
ASSPNPPGASTDTQY | TRBJ2-3 | TRBV11-2
ASSELVRLDYGYT | TRBJ1-2 | TRBV2
ASSPRGEQPQH | TRBJ1-5 | TRBV12-3/TRBV12-4
ASSPPLAANTGELF | TRBJ2-2 | TRBV7-2
ASSPTAGGRDSEQF | TRBJ2-1 | TRBV7-3
ASSLALNTGTDPKKLF | TRBJ1-4 | TRBV7-2
ASSGGHQETQY | TRBJ2-5 | TRBV5-1
SAKRDGTAVYEQY | TRBJ2-7 | TRBV20-1
SASPTLGRYEQY | TRBJ2-7 | TRBV20-1
SARDYSSGGETQY | TRBJ2-5 | TRBV20-1
ASSLGTGGAPLYEQY | TRBJ2-7 | TRBV28
ASEGSPEAF | TRBJ1-1 | TRBV28
ASSQVGRVVNSPLH | TRBJ1-6 | TRBV4-2
ASSLDGPRTNEQF | TRBJ2-1 | TRBV7-2
ASSFDRASTDTQY | TRBJ2-3 | TRBV28
ASSKSVTTDTQY | TRBJ2-3 | TRBV19
ASNLGWRVGRGSYEQY | TRBJ2-7 | TRBV11-2
ASSPLPWGSNQPQH | TRBJ1-5 | TRBV7-2
ASSPVGDATYEQY | TRBJ2-7 | TRBV12-3/TRBV12-4
ASSSDRDNQPQH | TRBJ1-5 | TRBV18
ASSVASGSTDTQY | TRBJ2-3 | TRBV9
ASSRNTATNEKLF | TRBJ1-4 | TRBV7-8
ASSQQPGRSYEQY | TRBJ2-7 | TRBV12-3/TRBV12-4
ASSFPGGNIQY | TRBJ2-4 | TRBV12-3/TRBV12-4
ASMRLRQGPLQETQY | TRBJ2-5 | TRBV12-3/TRBV12-4
ASSLGLASTDTQY | TRBJ2-3 | TRBV7-9
SALVNTGELF | TRBJ2-2 | TRBV29-1
ASSLRGGTGEYQETQY | TRBJ2-5 | TRBV28
ASSFRAGTGGKTEAF | TRBJ1-1 | TRBV6-5
ASSQALTDTQY | TRBJ2-3 | TRBV4-3
ASSPPRGPPYEQY | TRBJ2-7 | TRBV12-3/TRBV12-4
ASSQRTSGRLLYNEQF | TRBJ2-1 | TRBV11-1
SVRAGGYYEQY | TRBJ2-7 | TRBV29-1
ASSAAGLAVNTGELF | TRBJ2-2 | TRBV7-9
ASSKGLAGGYETQY | TRBJ2-5 | TRBV28
SARQIWDTGELF | TRBJ2-2 | TRBV20-1
ASSMAIWGYEQY | TRBJ2-7 | TRBV19
ASSQELAGGPLAYEQY | TRBJ2-7 | TRBV4-2
ASSYSINPYRQQLLLDQY | TRBJ2-5 | TRBV6-2/TRBV6-3
SAPTASGRAADTQY | TRBJ2-3 | TRBV20-1
SATSVLWVMNTEAF | TRBJ1-1 | TRBV20-1